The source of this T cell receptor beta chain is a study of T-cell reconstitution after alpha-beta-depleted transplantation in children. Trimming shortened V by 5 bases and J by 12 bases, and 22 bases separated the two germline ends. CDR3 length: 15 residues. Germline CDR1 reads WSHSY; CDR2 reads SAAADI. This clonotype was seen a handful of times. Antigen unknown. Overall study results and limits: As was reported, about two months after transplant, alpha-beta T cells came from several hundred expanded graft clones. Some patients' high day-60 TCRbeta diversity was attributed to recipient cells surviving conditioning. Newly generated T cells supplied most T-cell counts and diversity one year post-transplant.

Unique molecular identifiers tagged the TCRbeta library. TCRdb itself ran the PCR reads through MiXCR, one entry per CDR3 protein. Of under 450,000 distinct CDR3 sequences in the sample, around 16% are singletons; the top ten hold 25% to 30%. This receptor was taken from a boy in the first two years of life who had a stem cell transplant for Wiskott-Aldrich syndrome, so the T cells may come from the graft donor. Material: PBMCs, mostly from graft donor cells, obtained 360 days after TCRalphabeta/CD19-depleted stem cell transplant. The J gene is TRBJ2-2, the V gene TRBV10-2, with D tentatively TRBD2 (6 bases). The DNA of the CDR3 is TGCGCCAGCAGTCACCATCGAATTGCCGGGGGAAAGCTGTTTTTT. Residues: CASSHHRIAGGKLFF.